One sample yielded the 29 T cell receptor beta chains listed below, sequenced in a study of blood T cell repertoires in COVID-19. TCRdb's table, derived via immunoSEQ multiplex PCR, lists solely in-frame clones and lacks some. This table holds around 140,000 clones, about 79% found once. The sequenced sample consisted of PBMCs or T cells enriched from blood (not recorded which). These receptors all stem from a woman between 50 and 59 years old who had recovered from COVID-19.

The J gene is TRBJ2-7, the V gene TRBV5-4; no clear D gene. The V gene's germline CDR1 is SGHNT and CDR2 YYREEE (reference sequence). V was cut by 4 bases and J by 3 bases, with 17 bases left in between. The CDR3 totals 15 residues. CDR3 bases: TGTGCCAGCAGCCAAGAGCGAGATGTAAACTACGAGCAGTACTTC. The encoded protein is CASSQERDVNYEQYF. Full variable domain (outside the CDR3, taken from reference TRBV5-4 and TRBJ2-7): ETGVTQSPTHLIKTRGQQVTLRCSSQSGHNTVSWYQQALGQGPQFIFQYYREEENGRGNFPPRFSGLQFPNYSSELNVNALELDDSALYLCASSQERDVNYEQYFGPGTRLTVT.

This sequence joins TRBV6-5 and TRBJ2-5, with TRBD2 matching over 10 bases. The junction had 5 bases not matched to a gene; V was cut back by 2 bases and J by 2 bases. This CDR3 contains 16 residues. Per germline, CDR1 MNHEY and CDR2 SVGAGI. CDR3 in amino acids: CASSYGGSGGQETQYF. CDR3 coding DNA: TGTGCCAGCAGTTACGGGGGTAGCGGGGGGCAAGAGACCCAGTACTTC.

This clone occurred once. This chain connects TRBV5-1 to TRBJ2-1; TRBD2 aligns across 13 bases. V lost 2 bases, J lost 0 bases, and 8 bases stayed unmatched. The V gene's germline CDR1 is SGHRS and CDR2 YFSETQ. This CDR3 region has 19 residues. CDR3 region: CASSLIGTSGTISYNEQFF. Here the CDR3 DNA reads TGCGCCAGCAGCTTAATTGGGACTAGCGGGACAATCTCCTACAATGAGCAGTTCTTC.

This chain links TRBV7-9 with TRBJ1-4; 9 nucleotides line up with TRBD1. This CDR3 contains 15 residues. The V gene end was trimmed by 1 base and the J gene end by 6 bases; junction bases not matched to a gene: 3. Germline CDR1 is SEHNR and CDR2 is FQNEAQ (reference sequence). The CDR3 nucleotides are TGTGCCAGCAGCTTAGTGGGACAGGGCGATGAAAAACTGTTTTTT. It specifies CASSLVGQGDEKLFF.

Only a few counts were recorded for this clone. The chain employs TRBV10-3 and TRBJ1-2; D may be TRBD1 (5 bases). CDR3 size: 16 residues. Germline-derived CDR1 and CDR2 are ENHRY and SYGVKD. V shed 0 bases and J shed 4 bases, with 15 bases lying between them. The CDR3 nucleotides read TGTGCCATCAGTGAGTCCTTATCGGGTCAGGGCTATGGCTACACCTTC. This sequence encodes CAISESLSGQGYGYTF.

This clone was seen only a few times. CDR3 in DNA: TGCGCCAGCAGGGGACAGGGCCCGGGCACTGAAGCTTTCTTT. This encodes CASRGQGPGTEAFF. The genes are TRBV10-1 and TRBJ1-1, with 9 bases identical to TRBD1. CDR1 is WNHNN and CDR2 is SYGVQD in the germline V gene (reference sequence). CDR3 size: 14 residues. V was clipped by 6 bases and J by 4 bases; unmatched bases: 6.

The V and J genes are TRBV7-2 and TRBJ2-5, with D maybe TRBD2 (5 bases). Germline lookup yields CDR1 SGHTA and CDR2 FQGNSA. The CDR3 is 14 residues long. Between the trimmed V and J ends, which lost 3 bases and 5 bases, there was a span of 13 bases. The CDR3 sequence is CASSLAASRETQYF. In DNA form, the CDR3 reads TGTGCCAGCAGCTTGGCGGCTAGCCGGGAGACCCAGTACTTC.

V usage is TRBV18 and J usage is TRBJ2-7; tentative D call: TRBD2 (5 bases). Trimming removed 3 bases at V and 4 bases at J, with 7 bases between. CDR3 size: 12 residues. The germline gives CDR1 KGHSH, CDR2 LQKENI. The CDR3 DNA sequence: TGTGCCAGCTCACCGGGGAGATACGAGCAGTACTTC. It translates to CASSPGRYEQYF. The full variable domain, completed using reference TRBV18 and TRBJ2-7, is NAGVMQNPRHLVRRRGQEARLRCSPMKGHSHVYWYRQLPEEGLKFMVYLQKENIIDESGMPKERFSAEFPKEGPSILRIQQVVRGDSAAYFCASSPGRYEQYFGPGTRLTVT.

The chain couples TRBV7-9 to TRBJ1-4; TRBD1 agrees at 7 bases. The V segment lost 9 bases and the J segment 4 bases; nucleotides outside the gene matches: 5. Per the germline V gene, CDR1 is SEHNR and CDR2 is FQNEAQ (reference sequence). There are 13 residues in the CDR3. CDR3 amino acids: CARQGISNEKLFF. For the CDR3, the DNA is TGTGCCAGACAGGGGATAAGTAATGAAAAACTGTTTTTT. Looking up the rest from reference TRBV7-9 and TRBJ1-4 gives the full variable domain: DTGVSQNPRHKITKRGQNVTFRCDPISEHNRLYWYRQTLGQGPEFLTYFQNEAQLEKSRLLSDRFSAERPKGSFSTLEIQRTEQGDSAMYLCARQGISNEKLFFGSGTQLSVL.

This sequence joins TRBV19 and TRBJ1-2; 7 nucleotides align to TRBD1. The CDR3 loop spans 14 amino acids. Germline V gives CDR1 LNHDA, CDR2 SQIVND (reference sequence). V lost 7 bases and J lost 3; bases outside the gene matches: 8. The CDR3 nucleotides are TGTGCCAGTACCAACGACAGGGTTTACTATGGCTACACCTTC. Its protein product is CASTNDRVYYGYTF.

The DNA for the CDR3 is TGCGCCAGCAGCCAAGAGGACTATCGGGACTACAATGAGCAGTTCTTC. This encodes CASSQEDYRDYNEQFF. The V and J genes are TRBV4-1 and TRBJ2-1, with TRBD2 as a possible D gene (6 bases). Germline V CDR1 and CDR2: MGHRA, YSYEKL. V was shortened by 0 bases and J by 3 bases, with 12 bases between the two germline ends. CDR3 length: 16 amino acids.

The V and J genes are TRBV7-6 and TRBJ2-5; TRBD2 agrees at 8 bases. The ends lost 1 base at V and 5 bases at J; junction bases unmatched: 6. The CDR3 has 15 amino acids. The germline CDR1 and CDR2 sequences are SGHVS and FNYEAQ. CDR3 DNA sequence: TGTGCCAGCAGCTTAGTTAGTAGCGGGGAGGAGACCCAGTACTTC. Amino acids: CASSLVSSGEETQYF.

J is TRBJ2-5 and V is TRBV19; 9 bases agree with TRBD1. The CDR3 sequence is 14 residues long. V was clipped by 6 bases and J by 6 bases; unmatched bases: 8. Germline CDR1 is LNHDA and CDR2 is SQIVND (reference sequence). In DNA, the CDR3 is TGTGCCAGTAGCCGGGACAGGGACTGGCAGACCCAGTACTTC. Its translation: CASSRDRDWQTQYF.

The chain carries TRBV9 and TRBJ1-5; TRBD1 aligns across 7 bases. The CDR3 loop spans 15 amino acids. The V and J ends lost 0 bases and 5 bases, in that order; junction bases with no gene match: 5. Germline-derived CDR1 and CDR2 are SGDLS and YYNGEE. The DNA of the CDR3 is TGTGCCAGCAGCGTAGGTGCAGGGGGTGATCAGCCCCAGCATTTT. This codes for CASSVGAGGDQPQHF.

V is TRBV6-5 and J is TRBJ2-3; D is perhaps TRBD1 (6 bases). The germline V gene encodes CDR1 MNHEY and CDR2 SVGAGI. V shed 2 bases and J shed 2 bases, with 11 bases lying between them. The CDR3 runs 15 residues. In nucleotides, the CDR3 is TGTGCCAGCAGTTACGCCAGGGGCCCCACAGATACGCAGTATTTT. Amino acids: CASSYARGPTDTQYF.

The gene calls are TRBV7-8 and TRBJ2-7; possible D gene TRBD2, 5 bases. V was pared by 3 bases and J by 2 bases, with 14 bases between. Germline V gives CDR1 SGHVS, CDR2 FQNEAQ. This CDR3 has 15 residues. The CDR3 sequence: CASSLGVREPYEQYF. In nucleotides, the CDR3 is TGTGCCAGCAGCTTGGGCGTTAGGGAGCCCTACGAGCAGTACTTC. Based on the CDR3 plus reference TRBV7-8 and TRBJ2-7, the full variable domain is GAGVSQSPRYKVAKRGQDVALRCDPISGHVSLFWYQQALGQGPEFLTYFQNEAQLDKSGLPSDRFFAERPEGSVSTLKIQRTQQEDSAVYLCASSLGVREPYEQYFGPGTRLTVT.

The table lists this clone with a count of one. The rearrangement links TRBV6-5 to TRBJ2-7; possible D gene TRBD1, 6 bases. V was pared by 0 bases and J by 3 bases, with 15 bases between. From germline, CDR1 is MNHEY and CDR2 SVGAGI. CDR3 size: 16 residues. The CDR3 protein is CASSYSGLGQHYEQYF. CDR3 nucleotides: TGTGCCAGCAGTTACTCGGGGCTAGGACAGCACTACGAGCAGTACTTC.

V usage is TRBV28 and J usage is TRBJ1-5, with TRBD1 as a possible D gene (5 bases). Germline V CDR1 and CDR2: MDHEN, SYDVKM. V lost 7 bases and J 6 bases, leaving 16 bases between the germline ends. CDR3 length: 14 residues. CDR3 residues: CASTLLDGAQPQHF. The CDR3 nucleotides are TGTGCCAGCACCCTACTGGATGGGGCTCAGCCCCAGCATTTT.

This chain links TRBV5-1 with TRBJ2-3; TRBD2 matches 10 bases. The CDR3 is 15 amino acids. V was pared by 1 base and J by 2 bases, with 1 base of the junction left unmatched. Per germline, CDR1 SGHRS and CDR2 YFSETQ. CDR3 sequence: CASSLTSGITDTQYF. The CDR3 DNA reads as TGCGCCAGCAGCTTGACTAGCGGGATCACAGATACGCAGTATTTT.

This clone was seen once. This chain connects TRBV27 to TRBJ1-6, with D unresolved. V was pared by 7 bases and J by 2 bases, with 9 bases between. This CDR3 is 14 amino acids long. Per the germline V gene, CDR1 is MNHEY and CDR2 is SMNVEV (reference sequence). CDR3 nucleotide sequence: TGTGCCAGCACCCCCAGGCCCTATAATTCACCCCTCCACTTT. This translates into CASTPRPYNSPLHF.

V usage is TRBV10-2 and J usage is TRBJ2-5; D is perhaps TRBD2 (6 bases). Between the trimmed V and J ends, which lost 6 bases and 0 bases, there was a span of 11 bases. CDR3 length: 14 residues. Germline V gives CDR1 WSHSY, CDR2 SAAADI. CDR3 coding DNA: TGCGCCAGCAGGGAGGGGAGGTACCAAGAGACCCAGTACTTC. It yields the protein CASREGRYQETQYF.

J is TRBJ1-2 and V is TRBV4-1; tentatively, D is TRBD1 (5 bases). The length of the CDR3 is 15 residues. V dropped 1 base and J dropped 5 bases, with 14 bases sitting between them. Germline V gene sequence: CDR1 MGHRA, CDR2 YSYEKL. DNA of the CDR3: TGCGCCAGCAGCCAAGTGTTGGGAGGGGAGTATGGCTACACCTTC. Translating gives CASSQVLGGEYGYTF.

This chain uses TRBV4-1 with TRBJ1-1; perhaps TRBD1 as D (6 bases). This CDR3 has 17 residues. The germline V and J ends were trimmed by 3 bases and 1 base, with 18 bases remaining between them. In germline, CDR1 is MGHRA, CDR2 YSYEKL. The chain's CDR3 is CASSQVFTGQTNTEAFF. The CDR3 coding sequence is TGCGCCAGCAGCCAGGTTTTTACCGGACAGACGAACACTGAAGCTTTCTTT.

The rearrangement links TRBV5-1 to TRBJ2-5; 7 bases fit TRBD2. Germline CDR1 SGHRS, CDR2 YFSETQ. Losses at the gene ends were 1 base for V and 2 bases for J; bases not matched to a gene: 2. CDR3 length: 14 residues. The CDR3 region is CASSLIGGQETQYF. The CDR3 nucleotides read TGCGCCAGCAGCTTGATCGGGGGGCAAGAGACCCAGTACTTC.

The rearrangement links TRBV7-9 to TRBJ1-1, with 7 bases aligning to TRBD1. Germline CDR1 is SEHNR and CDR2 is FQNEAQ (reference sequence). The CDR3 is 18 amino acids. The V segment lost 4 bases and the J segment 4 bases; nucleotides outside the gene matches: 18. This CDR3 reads CASSSPTGHQGVITEAFF. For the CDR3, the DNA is TGTGCCAGCAGCTCCCCTACCGGACACCAGGGGGTCATCACTGAAGCTTTCTTT.

Here the CDR3 reads CASRLLAGGRNTGELFF. The CDR3 nucleotides read TGTGCCAGCAGACTTCTAGCGGGGGGTCGGAACACCGGGGAGCTGTTTTTT. The chain couples TRBV7-8 to TRBJ2-2; 11 bases align to TRBD2. CDR3 length: 17 amino acids. CDR1 is SGHVS and CDR2 is FQNEAQ in the germline V gene. V was clipped by 6 bases and J by 1 base; unmatched bases: 7.

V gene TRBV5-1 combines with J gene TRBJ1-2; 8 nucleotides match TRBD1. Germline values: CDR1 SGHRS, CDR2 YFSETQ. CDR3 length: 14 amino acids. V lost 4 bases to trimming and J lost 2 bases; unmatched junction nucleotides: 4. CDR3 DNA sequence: TGCGCCAGCAGCCCGGGGGACAGGAACTATGGCTACACCTTC. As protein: CASSPGDRNYGYTF.

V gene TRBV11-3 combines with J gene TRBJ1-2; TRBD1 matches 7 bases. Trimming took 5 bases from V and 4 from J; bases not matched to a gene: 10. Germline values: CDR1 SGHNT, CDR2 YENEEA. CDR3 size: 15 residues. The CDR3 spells CASSPGTGTVYGYTF. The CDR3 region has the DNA TGTGCCAGCAGCCCCGGTACCGGGACAGTCTATGGCTACACCTTC.

CDR3 coding DNA: TGCGCCAGCAGTCAATGGTTGGGTCGGGACAGGGGTTACTTC. Its translation: CASSQWLGRDRGYF. The gene calls are TRBV23-1 and TRBJ2-7; 10 bases match TRBD1. TRBV23-1 has ORF status, its function being uncertain. This CDR3 region has 14 residues. The ends lost 1 base at V and 13 bases at J; junction bases unmatched: 10.